This T cell receptor (beta chain) comes out of a study of T-cell reconstitution after alpha-beta-depleted transplantation in children (dated by TCRdb to 2016 to 2017). The study in broad terms: T-cell immune reconstitution after TCRalphabeta/CD19-depleted allogeneic hematopoietic cell transplantation in children was quantitatively tracked in the study by means of TCR repertoire profiling.

The library was prepared using PCR. Sequencing was carried out with an Illumina HiSeq 2500. TCR libraries were prepared with molecular barcoding, using unique molecular identifiers to normalize TCRbeta repertoire quantification. TCRdb trimmed public reads at Q25 via fastp, called clones via MiXCR and kept in-frame beta chains. Each entry merges the rows of one CDR3 protein and shows their most common DNA and genes. For this sample the table gives about 610,000 distinct CDR3 sequences, of which roughly a tenth were detected only once. About 4.2% of the sample comes from the top ten. Concerning this clonotype itself: The antigen this receptor binds is unknown. No base quality information exists; no much larger clone differs at one position.

Including the terminal cysteine and phenylalanine, the CDR3 comprises 19 residues. Left in the record is the CDR3 DNA by itself, 57 bases read in frame from the first base. The germline V and J ends show losses of 6 bases and 0 bases respectively, and no gene match explains 17 bases of the junction. CDR1 MNHEY and CDR2 SVGEGT were looked up in the germline V gene. The clonotype originates from a human donor who donated a stem cell graft to a child with acute myeloid leukemia. This chain is built from TRBV6-2 or TRBV6-3 and TRBJ2-3, with 8 bases matching TRBD1. Sequencing used PBMCs from the stem cell graft donor, obtained from the stem cell graft. DNA sequence: TGTGCCAGCAGCTATATGCGACGGGACAGGTCTTCTAGCACAGATACGCAGTATTTT. This sequence encodes CASSYMRRDRSSSTDTQYF.